This is a list of T cell receptor beta chains from one sample in a study of T cell clonotyping in hematopoietic cell transplantation. Assay: immunoSEQ multiplex PCR; the TCRdb copy retains only in-frame clones and omits some. Of tens of thousands of clones listed, 75% to 85% are singletons. Here the sequenced sample was peripheral blood mononuclear cells, taken before stem cell transplant. The receptor source for this set is a woman aged 60 to 75 with acute myeloid leukemia. Some clones in this sample may be carry-over from other donors' samples. The CDR3 runs from the conserved cysteine through the conserved F or W. A D gene is named only where the DNA matches it firmly. The size field is filled for only some rows; it gives once, few, many or a size class.

cdr3_aa d_call clone_size v_call
CAIRPGYQETQYF NA once TRBV10-3
CASSLAGQPYEQYF NA few TRBV7-9
CAWSPRFSSYNSPLHF NA NA TRBV30
CASSSGTPGEAFF NA once TRBV7-9
CASSLRWAGGTEAFF NA NA TRBV7-6
CASSQAATGVRTGELFF TRBD1 NA TRBV7-6
CASSGRQSYGYTF NA NA TRBV2
CASTIGTGPNEQFF TRBD1 NA TRBV28
CASRRGQGRDNEQFF TRBD1 few TRBV4-1
CATSGGGQPQHF NA NA TRBV6-1
CASSLGGTQYF NA once TRBV7-2
CASSAQTSGRYEQFF TRBD2 NA TRBV9
CASSRTGSTYEQYF NA NA TRBV6-6
CASSMTVPPEAFF NA NA TRBV28
CAISMTDNTEAFF NA few TRBV10-3
CASTSGVSYEQYF NA NA TRBV7-9
CASSPLSTSSGNTIYF NA few TRBV7-6
CASSTGTGRDEQYF TRBD1 NA TRBV5-1
CASSLRGETQYF NA NA TRBV7-2
CASRPGLADNEQFF TRBD2 NA TRBV5-1
CASSFGQRSSPLHF NA few TRBV7-9
CASSVQREQWNEQFF TRBD2 NA TRBV9
CAISDGGGNQPQHF NA NA TRBV10-3
CASSLNGRGGLETQYF TRBD2 NA TRBV7-3
CASSLAGTSGGSSYNEQFF TRBD2 NA TRBV7-2
CASSPTGGGRGYTF NA NA TRBV6-5
CASSPSTGSSYEQYF TRBD1 NA TRBV6-4
CASSLYRTEETQYF NA NA TRBV5-1
CASSATGQGGSGANVLTF TRBD1 NA TRBV5-1
CASSLEAGGPTDTQYF TRBD2 NA TRBV5-1
CASRGAGGDTEAFF TRBD1 NA TRBV25-1
CASSSDRGNEQYF TRBD1 NA TRBV7-2
CASSVGGGGGPGNTIYF TRBD1 NA TRBV9
CASSNQGTQYF NA once TRBV7-3
CATSSQTGYPEAFF TRBD1 few TRBV15
CASSTGTGGVLDTQYF TRBD1 NA TRBV7-2
CASSLVGSNQPQHF NA NA TRBV28
CASSHVNWAYGYTF NA NA TRBV19
CASSAGGADQPQHF NA NA TRBV7-9
CASSPGLAGGLGTQYF TRBD2 NA TRBV7-2
CASSVGQGSGELFF NA NA TRBV9
CASSSYHGTVLNYGYTF TRBD1 NA TRBV11-2
CASSSNFDRLGEQYF NA NA TRBV9